Listed below are T cell receptor beta chains from one sample, sequenced in a study of CD8 T cells in Susac syndrome. In TCRdb, the immunoSEQ multiplex PCR reads were re-called with MiXCR into one record per CDR3 protein. The table shows more than 150,000 distinct CDR3 sequences, with approximately 96% occurring only once. The material sequenced was CD4+ T cells from PBMCs. These receptors were taken from a human donor with Susac syndrome. CDR3s include the opening cysteine and the closing phenylalanine or tryptophan. A D gene is named only where the DNA matches it firmly. Not every row has a clone size; where given, it reads once, few, many or a size class.

d_call,clone_size,j_call,v_call,cdr3_nt,cdr3_aa
NA,NA,TRBJ2-7,TRBV7-9,TGTGCCAGCAGCTTTAGGCCCGGTGGCAACTCCTACGAGCAGTACTTC,CASSFRPGGNSYEQYF
NA,NA,TRBJ2-3,TRBV2,TGTGCCAGCAGTCAGACTCGACCTACAGATACGCAGTATTTT,CASSQTRPTDTQYF
NA,NA,TRBJ1-1,TRBV30,TGTGCCTGGATTACAGGCTTCAACACTGAAGCTTTCTTT,CAWITGFNTEAFF
TRBD1,NA,TRBJ1-6,TRBV18,TGTGCCAGCTCACCTAGGGACAGGGATAATTCACCCCTCCACTTT,CASSPRDRDNSPLHF
NA,few,TRBJ2-7,TRBV11-1,TGTGCCAGCAGCTTAGGCCGACCATACGAGCAGTACTTC,CASSLGRPYEQYF
NA,NA,TRBJ2-3,TRBV5-4,TGTGCCAGCAGCTTGGCCACGCAGGGCACAGATACGCAGTATTTT,CASSLATQGTDTQYF
NA,NA,TRBJ1-1,TRBV6-5,TGTGCCAGCAGTTACTTCCCAACGGTCGCTGAAGCTTTCTTT,CASSYFPTVAEAFF
NA,NA,TRBJ1-5,TRBV24-1,TGTGCCACCAGTGTTGGGGTCCCTCGTTGGCAGCCCCAGCATTTT,CATSVGVPRWQPQHF
TRBD2,NA,TRBJ2-3,TRBV5-4,TGTGCCAGCAGCTCCGGGGGGTCAGATACGCAGTATTTT,CASSSGGSDTQYF
TRBD2,NA,TRBJ2-4,TRBV10-1,TGCGCCAGCAGTGAATCAGCGGGGACCCAAAGCATTCAGTACTTC,CASSESAGTQSIQYF
NA,NA,TRBJ2-1,TRBV5-4,TGTGCCAGCAGCTTAGGGGGGAGTTCCCTCGGAGAGCAGTTCTTC,CASSLGGSSLGEQFF
NA,NA,TRBJ2-7,TRBV18,TGTGCCAGCTCACCGGTCCAACAGGAACCGCAGTACTTC,CASSPVQQEPQYF
NA,NA,TRBJ2-7,TRBV1,TGCACCAGTGATGGGACTAGCCCCTACGAGCAGTACTTC,CTSDGTSPYEQYF
NA,once,TRBJ2-7,TRBV29-1,TGCAGCGGCGTTGTACTACGGGCCTACGAGCAGTACTTC,CSGVVLRAYEQYF
NA,NA,TRBJ2-5,TRBV18,TGTGCCAGCTCACCACGCCGAGAAACCCAAGAGACCCAGTACTTC,CASSPRRETQETQYF
TRBD1,NA,TRBJ1-2,TRBV5-6,TGTGCCAGCAGCTTGGTTCCGGGACAGGGTGGAGGCTACACCTTC,CASSLVPGQGGGYTF
TRBD2,NA,TRBJ2-2,TRBV6-6,TGTGCCAGCATCGGACTAGCAGCGAACACCGGGGAGCTGTTTTTT,CASIGLAANTGELFF